These 17 T cell receptor beta chains share one sample of origin, sequenced in a study of metastatic and nonmetastatic thyroid tumors. No patient had received any treatment before thyroid surgery. MiXCR reprocessed the PCR reads for TCRdb. The sample records fewer than 6,500 clones, 25% to 30% being singletons. Specimen: adjacent normal tissue. These receptors originate from a female donor with papillary thyroid cancer or a benign thyroid nodule (not recorded which). Some clones in this sample may be carry-over from other donors' samples.

This clone was seen at least ten times. This CDR3 is also generated by other DNA sequences in the sample. This chain joins TRBV20-1 and TRBJ2-5, with TRBD2 matching over 10 bases. Trimming at V came to 6 bases and at J to 7 bases, leaving 14 bases not matched to a gene. Per the germline V gene, CDR1 is DFQATT and CDR2 is SNEGSKA (reference sequence). There are 15 residues in the CDR3. CDR3 in DNA: TGCAGTGCCCCTCCCGGGGAGCGGGGGGGGGGGACCCAGTACTTC. It yields the protein CSAPPGERGGGTQYF.

The chain carries TRBV20-1 and TRBJ2-7; 8 bases match TRBD1. The V gene's germline CDR1 is DFQATT and CDR2 SNEGSKA (reference sequence). The CDR3 loop spans 14 amino acids. Losses at the gene ends were 6 bases for V and 0 bases for J; bases not matched to a gene: 7. In DNA, the CDR3 is TGCAGTGCAACCTGGACAGGGAACTCCTACGAGCAGTACTTC. Translated: CSATWTGNSYEQYF.

This clone is categorized as medium-sized. This chain joins TRBV2 and TRBJ2-4, with D tentatively TRBD1 (6 bases). Germline CDR1 is SNHLY and CDR2 is FYNNEI. The CDR3 contains 15 residues. V was cut by 6 bases and J by 0 bases, with 12 bases left in between. This chain's CDR3 is CASSQNRAAKNIQYF. As DNA, the CDR3 is TGTGCCAGCAGCCAGAACAGGGCAGCCAAAAACATTCAGTACTTC. The variable domain in full, with the rest retrieved from reference TRBV2 and TRBJ2-4, is EPEVTQTPSHQVTQMGQEVILRCVPISNHLYFYWYRQILGQKVEFLVSFYNNEISEKSEIFDDQFSVERPDGSNFTLKIRSTKLEDSAMYFCASSQNRAAKNIQYFGAGTRLSVL.

A word on this clone: An end of the junction does not agree with germline; a read error may underlie this. The V gene is TRBV9, the J gene TRBJ1-3; D may be TRBD1 (6 bases). The CDR3 loop spans 13 amino acids. The germline V gene has CDR1 SGDLS and CDR2 YYNGEE. This CDR3 reads CVSSRGRGNTIYF. DNA for the CDR3: TGTGTCAGCAGCAGGGGCAGAGGAAACACCATATATTTT.

This clone is medium-sized in the sample. J is TRBJ2-5 and V is TRBV3-1; tentatively, D is TRBD1 (6 bases). Germline V gene lookup returns CDR1 LGHDT and CDR2 YNNKEL (reference sequence). The CDR3 contains 15 residues. V was clipped by 3 bases and J by 3 bases, with 14 bases between them. The CDR3 DNA follows: TGTGCCAGCAGCCATCGCAGGACAGCAAAAGAGACCCAGTACTTC. Translating gives CASSHRRTAKETQYF.

The rearrangement joins TRBV2 to TRBJ2-7; D may match TRBD1 or TRBD2 (5 bases each). The germline gives CDR1 SNHLY, CDR2 FYNNEI. The CDR3 length is 12 residues. The V and J ends lost 10 bases and 4 bases respectively, with 14 bases between them. The chain's CDR3 is CANERDGYEQYF. The CDR3 DNA is TGTGCCAACGAACGGGACGGATACGAGCAGTACTTC.

This clone appeared a single time. The chain has TRBV19 and TRBJ1-1; TRBD1 aligns across 12 bases. This CDR3 is built from 17 residues. Germline V gene data show CDR1 as LNHDA and CDR2 as SQIVND (reference sequence). The J segment lost 1 base and the V segment lost 7 bases, leaving 10 bases of the junction unmatched. CDR3 in DNA: TGTGCCAGTACCAGGGGACAGGGGGCCCTCAGGAACACTGAAGCTTTCTTT. Translating gives CASTRGQGALRNTEAFF.

Judged by abundance, this clone is medium-sized (0.01 to 0.1%). The chain uses TRBV19 and TRBJ1-2; tentative D call: TRBD1 (5 bases). The length of the CDR3 is 14 residues. Germline CDR1 and CDR2: LNHDA and SQIVND (reference sequence). Trimming removed 6 bases from V and 5 bases from J, with 16 bases in between. In DNA, the CDR3 is TGTGCCAGTAGCCCCGACCGACAGATATATGGCTACACCTTC. Translating gives CASSPDRQIYGYTF.

The V gene is TRBV2, the J gene TRBJ2-1, with 7 bases fitting TRBD2. V gave up 11 bases and J gave up 6 bases; unmatched junction bases: 10. The length of the CDR3 is 13 residues. Germline V gene sequence: CDR1 SNHLY, CDR2 FYNNEI. CDR3 nucleotide sequence: TGTGCCGGAGCCCAGCGGGATTCCAATGAGCAGTTCTTC. It encodes CAGAQRDSNEQFF.

In its sample, this clone was seen a few times. This sample includes further DNA sequences coding for the same CDR3. The V call is TRBV27, the J call TRBJ1-1, with D tentatively TRBD1 (6 bases). The CDR3 loop spans 14 amino acids. Germline V CDR1 and CDR2: MNHEY, SMNVEV (reference sequence). Trimming stripped 2 bases from V and 4 bases from J, with 11 bases between. CDR3 DNA: TGTGCCAGCAGTTTACTGGGGGCGAGCACTGAAGCTTTCTTT. This gives the protein CASSLLGASTEAFF.

This clone is labeled medium-sized (0.01 to 0.1%). This rearrangement joins TRBV20-1 to TRBJ2-1; D gene ambiguous. CDR1 is DFQATT and CDR2 is SNEGSKA in the germline V gene (reference sequence). V was trimmed by 3 bases and J by 8 bases, leaving 11 bases between them. There are 12 residues in the CDR3. The CDR3 nucleotides are TGCAGTGCTAGCCCTAGGTTGGATGAGCAGTTCTTC. Protein product: CSASPRLDEQFF.

This chain connects TRBV11-2 to TRBJ2-3, with unresolved D. The length of the CDR3 is 11 residues. Trimming took off 1 base at V and 6 bases at J, with 2 bases between the two ends. Looked up from germline, CDR1 is SGHAT and CDR2 is FQNNGV. The CDR3 DNA reads as TGTGCCAGCAGCTTAGCTGATACGCAGTATTTT. Protein: CASSLADTQYF.

The chain uses TRBV9 and TRBJ1-1, with no clear D. This CDR3 is 13 amino acids long. Looked up from germline, CDR1 is SGDLS and CDR2 is YYNGEE. Deletions cut 7 bases from V and 6 bases from J, with 16 bases between. DNA of the CDR3: TGTGCCAGCTCCACCACGAGTACGTCTGAAGCTTTCTTT. Its translation is CASSTTSTSEAFF.

The sample holds a few counts of this clone. This chain connects TRBV30 to TRBJ1-1, with 9 bases aligning to TRBD1. The germline V gene encodes CDR1 GTSNPN and CDR2 SVGIG (reference sequence). The CDR3 runs 13 residues. V was pared by 4 bases and J by 1 base, with 1 base of the junction left unmatched. The chain's CDR3 is CAWNRGQNTEAFF. In DNA form, the CDR3 reads TGTGCCTGGAACAGGGGGCAGAACACTGAAGCTTTCTTT.

By proportion, this clone is large. CDR3 protein: CASSYGGEFYEQYF. DNA of the CDR3: TGTGCCAGCAGTTACGGGGGGGAATTCTACGAGCAGTACTTC. V is TRBV6-6 and J is TRBJ2-7; 7 bases line up with TRBD2. This CDR3 spans 14 amino acids. After removal of 2 bases from V and 3 bases from J, the junction contained 4 bases not matched to a gene. CDR1 is MNHNY, CDR2 SVGAGI, per germline (reference sequence).

Only a few counts were recorded for this clone. This chain links TRBV27 with TRBJ2-7; tentative D call: TRBD1 (5 bases). Germline CDR1 is MNHEY and CDR2 is SMNVEV (reference sequence). The CDR3 is made up of 14 amino acids. V was shortened by 3 bases and J by 2 bases, with 11 bases between the two germline ends. The CDR3 reads CASSFVQGPYEQYF. The CDR3 DNA reads TGTGCCAGCAGTTTCGTGCAGGGCCCCTACGAGCAGTACTTC.

This clone is deemed medium-sized. The J gene is TRBJ2-2, the V gene TRBV20-1; possible D gene TRBD2, 5 bases. Germline values: CDR1 DFQATT, CDR2 SNEGSKA (reference sequence). This CDR3 has 14 residues. V was clipped by 5 bases and J by 0 bases, with 10 bases between them. For the CDR3, the DNA is TGCAGTGCTCAGGAGGTAACGAACACCGGGGAGCTGTTTTTT. Amino acid sequence: CSAQEVTNTGELFF.